These 20 T cell receptor beta chains were all obtained from the same sample, sequenced in a study of patients and donors after allogeneic stem cell transplantation. Via MiXCR, TCRdb re-called the RT-PCR reads, giving one row per CDR3 protein. The sample includes hundreds of thousands of distinct CDR3 sequences, approximately 14% of them seen just once. Sequencing was carried out using blood, either unsorted or a sorted T cell fraction (not recorded which). Receptors originate from a human donor who was either an allogeneic HSCT recipient or a stem cell or donor lymphocyte infusion donor (not recorded which). It is not recorded whose cells these are; they may come from a transplant donor.

The chain joins TRBV12-3 or TRBV12-4 to TRBJ1-1; the D gene is possibly TRBD1 (5 bases). The CDR3 is made up of 14 amino acids. Trimming removed 6 bases at V and 5 bases at J, with 16 bases between. CDR3 in amino acids: CASSPRWDGTEAFF. The CDR3 DNA is TGTGCCAGCAGCCCAAGGTGGGACGGTACTGAAGCTTTCTTT.

This clonotype was counted a few times. The chain employs TRBV12-5 and TRBJ2-7, with D possibly being TRBD1 or TRBD2 (5 bases each). The CDR3 has 15 residues. V dropped 4 bases and J dropped 1 base, with 14 bases sitting between them. Looked up from germline, CDR1 is LGHNT and CDR2 is FRNRAP. CDR3 bases: TGTGCTAGTGGTTGGTGGGGGTCGGGATCCTACGAGCAGTACTTC. Its protein is CASGWWGSGSYEQYF.

This clonotype was seen repeatedly, ten times or more. The rearrangement joins TRBV12-3 or TRBV12-4 to TRBJ1-2, with D perhaps matching TRBD1 (5 bases). Trimming left V 2 bases short and J 4 bases short, with 17 bases between. CDR3 size: 16 residues. Written as DNA, the CDR3 is TGTGCCAGCAGTTTAAACGGGGCAGGAGTACCCTATGGCTACACCTTC. The encoded protein is CASSLNGAGVPYGYTF.

The chain couples TRBV18 to TRBJ2-3; D remains ambiguous. CDR3 length equals 12 residues. Between the trimmed V and J ends, which lost 6 bases and 4 bases, there was a span of 8 bases. Germline V CDR1 and CDR2: KGHSH, LQKENI. CDR3 in DNA: TGTGCCAGCTCCAACAGTGCAGATACGCAGTATTTT. It specifies CASSNSADTQYF.

V is TRBV6-5 and J is TRBJ1-2; D is perhaps TRBD1 (6 bases). V shed 0 bases and J shed 7 bases, with 18 bases lying between them. The germline gives CDR1 MNHEY, CDR2 SVGAGI. The CDR3 loop spans 16 amino acids. This chain's CDR3 is CASSYSIDLLRGGYTF. For the CDR3, the DNA is TGTGCCAGCAGTTACTCGATTGACCTACTCAGGGGTGGCTACACCTTC.

This clonotype was seen a few times. The V gene is TRBV20-1, the J gene TRBJ2-2; no reliable D call. The CDR3 contains 14 residues. V gave up 0 bases and J gave up 0 bases, with 5 bases separating them. Per the germline V gene, CDR1 is DFQATT and CDR2 is SNEGSKA (reference sequence). In DNA, the CDR3 is TGCAGTGCTAGAGACAAACCGAACACCGGGGAGCTGTTTTTT. It codes for CSARDKPNTGELFF.

This clonotype was recorded a few times. The chain employs TRBV24-1 and TRBJ1-2; the match to TRBD1 covers 8 bases. Germline values: CDR1 KGHDR, CDR2 SFDVKD. The CDR3 runs 15 residues. Trimming cost V 4 bases and J 2 bases; bases outside gene matches: 5. For the CDR3, the DNA is TGTGCCACCAGTGAATCGACAGGGGCCAACTATGGCTACACCTTC. Translating it yields CATSESTGANYGYTF.

This clonotype was counted at least ten times. The gene calls are TRBV4-2 and TRBJ1-2; D may be TRBD1 (6 bases). This CDR3 has 16 amino acids. V gave up 0 bases and J gave up 1 base, with 12 bases separating them. Germline CDR1 LGHNA, CDR2 YNFKEQ. In DNA, the CDR3 is TGTGCCAGCAGCCAAGATTTGGGGGGCCTTAACTATGGCTACACCTTC. Translating it yields CASSQDLGGLNYGYTF.

This clonotype was found a few times. The chain recombines TRBV3-1 with TRBJ1-2, with D uncertain. V lost 3 bases to trimming and J lost 4 bases, with 9 bases between them. The CDR3 totals 13 residues. CDR1 LGHDT and CDR2 YNNKEL come from the germline V gene (reference sequence). The CDR3 spells CASSQLDGYGYTF. CDR3 nucleotides: TGTGCCAGCAGCCAGCTGGACGGCTATGGCTACACCTTC.

The V gene is TRBV6-2 or TRBV6-3, the J gene TRBJ1-6, with D unresolved. CDR1 and CDR2 (germline): MNHEY, SVGEGT. Trimming left V 6 bases short and J 5 bases short, with 17 bases between. The CDR3 contains 16 residues. CDR3 sequence (DNA): TGTGCCAGCAGGCTTTCCGAGTTGCTGGATAATTCACCCCTCCACTTT. Translated: CASRLSELLDNSPLHF.

This clonotype was seen many times. The V call is TRBV9, the J call TRBJ2-3; D gene unclear. Germline CDR1 reads SGDLS; CDR2 reads YYNGEE. The CDR3 covers 11 residues. Deletions cut 2 bases from V and 5 bases from J, with 3 bases between. CDR3 sequence (DNA): TGTGCCAGCAGCGTGGGAGATACGCAGTATTTT. It encodes CASSVGDTQYF.

This clonotype has ten or more counts. The chain is built from TRBV9 and TRBJ1-6; 8 nucleotides agree with TRBD1. Trimming took 3 bases from V and 9 from J; bases not matched to a gene: 11. CDR3 length equals 16 residues. Germline-derived CDR1 and CDR2 are SGDLS and YYNGEE. The CDR3 spells CASSGSAGQGASPLHF. DNA of the CDR3: TGTGCCAGCAGCGGTTCCGCAGGGCAGGGGGCTTCACCCCTCCACTTT.

This clonotype has a single count. The chain employs TRBV19 and TRBJ1-2; 7 bases align to TRBD1. J was trimmed by 8 bases and V by 3 bases; bases with no gene match: 12. CDR1 is LNHDA and CDR2 is SQIVND in the germline V gene (reference sequence). The CDR3 covers 15 residues. Here the CDR3 DNA reads TGTGCCAGTAGTATCGGTCGACAGGGTAGTGGAGGCTACACCTTC. Protein sequence: CASSIGRQGSGGYTF. Together with reference TRBV19 and TRBJ1-2, the CDR3 gives the full variable domain: DGGITQSPKYLFRKEGQNVTLSCEQNLNHDAMYWYRQDPGQGLRLIYYSQIVNDFQKGDIAEGYSVSREKKESFPLTVTSAQKNPTAFYLCASSIGRQGSGGYTFGSGTRLTVV.

This sequence joins TRBV7-3 and TRBJ2-6, with D possibly TRBD1 on 6 matching bases. V lost 2 bases and J 6 bases, leaving 11 bases between the germline ends. The CDR3 sequence is 15 residues long. CDR1 and CDR2 from the germline V gene are SGHTA and FQGTGA. The CDR3 protein is CASSLVQGKANVLTF. CDR3 DNA sequence: TGTGCCAGCAGCTTAGTACAGGGAAAGGCCAACGTCCTGACTTTC.

The genes are TRBV30 and TRBJ1-4, with 7 bases aligning to TRBD1. The CDR3 has 14 amino acids. Germline V gives CDR1 GTSNPN, CDR2 SVGIG (reference sequence). Trimming took 5 bases from V and 0 from J; bases not matched to a gene: 3. The CDR3 DNA follows: TGTGCCTGGGGAGGACAGGCAACTAATGAAAAACTGTTTTTT. It encodes CAWGGQATNEKLFF.

V gene TRBV7-3 combines with J gene TRBJ2-5; TRBD2 matches at 12 bases. Looked up from germline, CDR1 is SGHTA and CDR2 is FQGTGA. This CDR3 comprises 16 residues. The J segment lost 4 bases and the V segment lost 5 bases, leaving 8 bases of the junction unmatched. The CDR3 nucleotides read TGTGCCAGCAGCACATCAGGACTAGCGGGAACAGAGACCCAGTACTTC. It codes for CASSTSGLAGTETQYF. The entire variable domain, with the rest obtained from reference TRBV7-3 and TRBJ2-5, is as follows: GAGVSQTPSNKVTEKGKYVELRCDPISGHTALYWYRQSLGQGPEFLIYFQGTGAADDSGLPNDRFFAVRPEGSVSTLKIQRTERGDSAVYLCASSTSGLAGTETQYFGPGTRLLVL.

The rearrangement links TRBV30 to TRBJ1-3, with no clear D. This CDR3 comprises 11 residues. Germline V gene sequence: CDR1 GTSNPN, CDR2 SVGIG (reference sequence). The V end was cut by 1 base, the J end by 6 bases, with 4 bases between. The CDR3 nucleotides read TGTGCCTGGAGTGCCCTAAACACCATATATTTT. Its translation is CAWSALNTIYF.

The V and J genes are TRBV7-2 and TRBJ2-1; no clear D gene. The CDR3 consists of 13 residues. Between the trimmed V and J ends, which lost 3 bases and 7 bases, there was a span of 10 bases. The germline V gene has CDR1 SGHTA and CDR2 FQGNSA. In nucleotides, the CDR3 is TGTGCCAGCAGCTTGATCCCCGAAAATGAGCAGTTCTTC. This translates into CASSLIPENEQFF. Filled out from reference TRBV7-2 and TRBJ2-1, the complete variable domain reads GAGVSQSPSNKVTEKGKDVELRCDPISGHTALYWYRQSLGQGLEFLIYFQGNSAPDKSGLPSDRFSAERTGGSVSTLTIQRTQQEDSAVYLCASSLIPENEQFFGPGTRLTVL.

This clonotype appeared a few times. The junction does not match germline at one end; this may be a read error. This rearrangement joins TRBV7-8 to TRBJ1-2; D might be TRBD1 (6 bases). CDR1 and CDR2 (germline): SGHVS, FQNEAQ. The CDR3 covers 14 residues. The CDR3 protein is CASSLDSRYYGYTF. DNA for the CDR3: TGTGCCAGCAGCTTGGACAGCCGGTACTACGGCTACACCTTC.

This clonotype appeared a few times. The CDR3 sequence is CASSVRQGAYTEAFF. The CDR3 DNA reads as TGTGCCAGTAGTGTACGACAGGGGGCGTATACTGAAGCTTTCTTT. The chain recombines TRBV19 with TRBJ1-1; 10 bases are shared with TRBD1. The CDR3 contains 15 residues. Germline trimming cut 5 bases from V and 5 bases from J; bases unmatched to any gene: 8. Germline V gene sequence: CDR1 LNHDA, CDR2 SQIVND (reference sequence). The full variable domain, rest sourced from reference TRBV19 and TRBJ1-1, is DGGITQSPKYLFRKEGQNVTLSCEQNLNHDAMYWYRQDPGQGLRLIYYSQIVNDFQKGDIAEGYSVSREKKESFPLTVTSAQKNPTAFYLCASSVRQGAYTEAFFGQGTRLTVV.